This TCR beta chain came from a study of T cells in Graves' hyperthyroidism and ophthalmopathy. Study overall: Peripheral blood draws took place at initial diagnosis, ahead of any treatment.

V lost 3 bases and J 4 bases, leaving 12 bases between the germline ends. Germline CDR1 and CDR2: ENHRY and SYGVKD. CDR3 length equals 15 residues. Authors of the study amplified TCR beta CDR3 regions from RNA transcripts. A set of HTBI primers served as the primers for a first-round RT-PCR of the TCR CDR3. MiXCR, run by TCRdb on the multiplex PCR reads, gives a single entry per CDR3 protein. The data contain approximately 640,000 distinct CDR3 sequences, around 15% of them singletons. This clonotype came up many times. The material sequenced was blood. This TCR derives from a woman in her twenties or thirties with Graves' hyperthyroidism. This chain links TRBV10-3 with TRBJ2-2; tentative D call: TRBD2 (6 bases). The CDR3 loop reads CAISEGTGSTGELFF. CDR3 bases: TGTGCCATCAGTGAAGGGACTGGGAGCACCGGGGAGCTGTTTTTT.